This entry lists 24 T cell receptor beta chains sequenced from one sample in a study of T cells in Graves' hyperthyroidism and ophthalmopathy. The CDR3 regions of TCR beta were amplified from RNA transcripts. The HTBI set primed first-round TCR CDR3 RT-PCR. TCRdb re-analysed the multiplex PCR reads in MiXCR, keeping a single row per CDR3 protein. The sample lists hundreds of thousands of distinct CDR3 sequences; about 45% were seen once. Sequenced input: peripheral blood or thyroid tissue (not recorded which). Receptors were obtained from an adult man with Graves' disease, either hyperthyroidism or ophthalmopathy (not recorded which).

This clonotype was recorded a few times. The CDR3 is CASTIGGVDTEAFF. Here the CDR3 DNA reads TGTGCCAGCACTATCGGGGGGGTCGACACTGAAGCTTTCTTT. The V and J genes are TRBV12-3 or TRBV12-4 and TRBJ1-1; tentative D call: TRBD1 (5 bases). The germline V and J ends were trimmed by 7 bases and 3 bases, with 15 bases remaining between them. CDR3 length: 14 amino acids.

This chain links TRBV28 with TRBJ2-5; 12 bases match TRBD2. After removal of 6 bases from V and 2 bases from J, the junction contained 10 bases not matched to a gene. This CDR3 is built from 17 residues. The germline gives CDR1 MDHEN, CDR2 SYDVKM. In nucleotides, the CDR3 is TGTGCCAGCAGCTCCGGCGGACTAGCGGGGACTCAAGAGACCCAGTACTTC. It translates to CASSSGGLAGTQETQYF.

This clonotype appeared many times. The V gene is TRBV25-1, the J gene TRBJ2-7, with TRBD1 matching over 8 bases. V trimming: 6 bases; J trimming: 7 bases; junction bases outside the gene matches: 17. The germline V gene encodes CDR1 MGHDK and CDR2 SYGVNS. This CDR3 is 16 amino acids long. Written as DNA, the CDR3 is TGTGCCAGCAGCGCTGACTACCGGGACAGGTCACGGGAGCAGTACTTC. This sequence encodes CASSADYRDRSREQYF.

The V gene is TRBV20-1, the J gene TRBJ1-4; D gene uncertain. Germline V gene sequence: CDR1 DFQATT, CDR2 SNEGSKA (reference sequence). This CDR3 has 15 amino acids. The V end lost 3 bases, the J end lost 0 bases, and 11 bases lay between the germline ends. CDR3 residues: CSASAMGTTNEKLFF. CDR3 bases: TGCAGTGCTAGCGCAATGGGAACAACTAATGAAAAACTGTTTTTT.

Turning to this clonotype: Mismatch with germline at one junction end may stem from a read error. This sequence joins TRBV7-2 and TRBJ2-7, with 8 bases lining up with TRBD2. Germline V gene lookup returns CDR1 SGHTA and CDR2 FQGNSA. The CDR3 totals 15 residues. DNA of the CDR3: TGTGCCAGCAGTGTCCTTAGCGGGACCTCCTACAAGCAGTACTTC. It is translated as CASSVLSGTSYKQYF. Filled out from reference TRBV7-2 and TRBJ2-7, the complete variable domain reads GAGVSQSPSNKVTEKGKDVELRCDPISGHTALYWYRQSLGQGLEFLIYFQGNSAPDKSGLPSDRFSAERTGGSVSTLTIQRTQQEDSAVYLCASSVLSGTSYKQYFGPGTRLTVT.

This clonotype was counted between two and nine times. The chain is built from TRBV6-1 and TRBJ2-7; the match to TRBD1 covers 8 bases. Germline V gene lookup returns CDR1 MNHNS and CDR2 SASEGT. This CDR3 is 13 amino acids long. V lost 5 bases, J lost 4 bases, and 4 bases stayed unmatched. CDR3 DNA sequence: TGTGCCAGCAGTCGACAGGGGATGTACGAGCAGTACTTC. Its protein is CASSRQGMYEQYF.

V gene TRBV5-1 combines with J gene TRBJ2-7, with a tentative D call TRBD1 (7 bases). This CDR3 spans 13 amino acids. V dropped 0 bases and J dropped 7 bases, with 11 bases sitting between them. CDR1 and CDR2 (germline): SGHRS, YFSETQ. CDR3 sequence: CASSLEGAGEQYF. The CDR3 DNA sequence: TGCGCCAGCAGCTTGGAGGGGGCGGGGGAGCAGTACTTC.

This clonotype has a count of ten or more. The rearrangement links TRBV10-3 to TRBJ2-7; weak D call: TRBD2 (5 bases). Germline lookup yields CDR1 ENHRY and CDR2 SYGVKD. V was shortened by 3 bases and J by 3 bases, with 15 bases between the two germline ends. CDR3 size: 15 residues. Here the CDR3 DNA reads TGTGCCATCAGTGATGTCGGACTCAATAGCTACGAGCAGTACTTC. This gives the protein CAISDVGLNSYEQYF.

This rearrangement joins TRBV24-1 to TRBJ2-3, with TRBD1 matching 7 bases. V shed 9 bases and J 7 bases; nucleotides not matched to a gene: 12. This CDR3 is built from 14 residues. Germline values: CDR1 KGHDR, CDR2 SFDVKD. The CDR3 DNA reads TGTGCCACCCTCGTCCCAGGGGGAAGGAATACGCAGTATTTT. This translates into CATLVPGGRNTQYF.

In this sample, this clonotype turned up many times. The chain employs TRBV29-1 and TRBJ1-2; D is undetermined. The CDR3 totals 11 residues. The V gene lost 8 bases and the J gene lost 5 bases, with 12 bases spanning the gap. Per germline, CDR1 SQVTM and CDR2 ANQGSEA. The CDR3 loop is CSLPGDYGYTF. The CDR3 bases are TGCAGCCTCCCTGGGGATTATGGCTACACCTTC.

The chain has TRBV29-1 and TRBJ2-7, with TRBD1 as a possible D gene (6 bases). V gave up 8 bases and J gave up 2 bases, with 16 bases separating them. The CDR3 consists of 13 residues. Germline V CDR1 and CDR2: SQVTM, ANQGSEA. CDR3 protein: CSIQQGRAYEQYF. CDR3 nucleotide sequence: TGCAGCATCCAACAGGGAAGGGCCTACGAGCAGTACTTC.

The chain links TRBV29-1 to TRBJ1-2; no clear D gene. Germline V CDR1 and CDR2: SQVTM, ANQGSEA. The germline V and J ends were trimmed by 8 bases and 0 bases, with 7 bases remaining between them. The CDR3 sequence is 11 residues long. CDR3 DNA sequence: TGCAGCTTATCCACTAACTATGGCTACACCTTC. It codes for CSLSTNYGYTF.

In the case of this clonotype: Lacking the conserved final phenylalanine or tryptophan, this CDR3 likely reflects a read error. The DNA is left out, because the CDR3 cannot be placed on it with certainty; the CDR3 is given as TCRdb lists it. The chain uses TRBV7-6 and TRBJ2-7. From its first to its last residue, the CDR3 has 9 amino acids. Germline V lookup: CDR1 SGHVS, CDR2 FNYEAQ. The CDR3 sequence: CASSLGSTM.

This clonotype was counted ten times or more. The chain combines TRBV7-8 with TRBJ2-7; 9 nucleotides match TRBD2. Per germline, CDR1 SGHVS and CDR2 FQNEAQ. V dropped 1 base and J dropped 7; count of bases not matched to a gene: 8. This CDR3 region has 15 residues. CDR3 bases: TGTGCCAGCAGCTTAGGTGGGACTAGCCTGTGGGAGCAGTACTTC. Its protein product is CASSLGGTSLWEQYF.

The J gene is TRBJ1-1, the V gene TRBV29-1; 11 bases align to TRBD1. The CDR3 extends over 17 amino acids. V lost 3 bases, J lost 3 bases, and 12 bases stayed unmatched. The germline V gene has CDR1 SQVTM and CDR2 ANQGSEA. The CDR3 sequence: CSVDPTDRGPLDTEAFF. CDR3 sequence (DNA): TGCAGCGTTGACCCAACGGACAGGGGGCCGCTTGACACTGAAGCTTTCTTT.

The chain combines TRBV4-1 with TRBJ1-1; D perhaps matches TRBD1 (5 bases). With 7 bases removed from V and 8 bases from J, the gap between germline ends came to 23 bases. Germline V lookup: CDR1 MGHRA, CDR2 YSYEKL. This CDR3 has 15 residues. The CDR3 DNA is TGCGCCAGCATTGAGGGGACGCAAGCGAACAGGGAAGCTTTCTTT. As protein: CASIEGTQANREAFF.

This clonotype was counted only a few times. V usage is TRBV7-2 and J usage is TRBJ1-5, with 10 bases fitting TRBD1. J was trimmed by 4 bases and V by 4 bases; bases with no gene match: 10. The CDR3 is 17 residues long. Per germline, CDR1 SGHTA and CDR2 FQGNSA. DNA of the CDR3: TGTGCCAGCAGCTCCGCCCCGGGACAGGGGTTGAATCAGCCCCAGCATTTT. Translation gives CASSSAPGQGLNQPQHF.

The V call is TRBV6-1, the J call TRBJ1-1; D possibly corresponds to TRBD1 (5 bases). Germline V gene data show CDR1 as MNHNS and CDR2 as SASEGT. The germline V and J ends were trimmed by 7 bases and 0 bases, with 12 bases remaining between them. The CDR3 extends over 14 amino acids. The CDR3 coding sequence is TGTGCCAGCACCAGACAGAAGCTGAACACTGAAGCTTTCTTT. It yields the protein CASTRQKLNTEAFF.

The V gene is TRBV7-2, the J gene TRBJ2-3, with D unresolved. The CDR3 is 13 amino acids. Germline lookup yields CDR1 SGHTA and CDR2 FQGNSA. Trimming pared 7 bases from V and 4 bases from J, leaving 12 bases between. In nucleotides, the CDR3 is TGTGCCAGCACCTCTACCCCCGCAGATACGCAGTATTTT. Protein sequence: CASTSTPADTQYF. The whole variable domain, remainder taken from reference TRBV7-2 and TRBJ2-3, is GAGVSQSPSNKVTEKGKDVELRCDPISGHTALYWYRQSLGQGLEFLIYFQGNSAPDKSGLPSDRFSAERTGGSVSTLTIQRTQQEDSAVYLCASTSTPADTQYFGPGTRLTVL.

The chain recombines TRBV29-1 with TRBJ2-7, with TRBD1 as a possible D gene (6 bases). The germline V gene encodes CDR1 SQVTM and CDR2 ANQGSEA. Trimming cost V 6 bases and J 2 bases, with 29 bases left between them. The CDR3 has 18 residues. The CDR3 loop reads CSVYPGTTGRRGTYEQYF. The DNA of the CDR3 is TGCAGCGTATACCCCGGGACCACAGGGCGCCGGGGTACCTACGAGCAGTACTTC.

On this clonotype: A read error may explain this, as a much larger clone is one base away. The J gene is TRBJ1-6, the V gene TRBV7-2; 10 bases line up with TRBD1. Per the germline V gene, CDR1 is SGHTA and CDR2 is FQGNSA. The CDR3 has 16 amino acids. The ends lost 6 bases at V and 3 bases at J; junction bases unmatched: 5. Here the CDR3 reads CASRGTGASYNSPLHF. In nucleotides, the CDR3 is TGTGCCAGCAGGGGGACAGGGGCCAGCTATAATTCACCCCTCCACTTT.

This clonotype was seen only a few times. At one end, the junction sequence differs from germline, possibly due to a read error. The chain employs TRBV10-3 and TRBJ1-2; D might be TRBD1 (5 bases). Per germline, CDR1 ENHRY and CDR2 SYGVKD. The CDR3 loop spans 16 amino acids. CDR3 in amino acids: CASSQGAGFPFYGYTF. The CDR3 region has the DNA TGTGCCAGCAGTCAGGGAGCGGGGTTCCCTTTCTATGGCTACACCTTC.

This clonotype was observed many times. V is TRBV2 and J is TRBJ1-3, with D possibly matching TRBD1 (5 bases). The germline V and J ends were trimmed by 7 bases and 0 bases, with 13 bases remaining between them. The CDR3 runs 15 residues. From germline, CDR1 is SNHLY and CDR2 FYNNEI. The CDR3 reads CASNSGRASGNTIYF. CDR3 bases: TGTGCCAGCAATTCAGGCAGGGCCTCTGGAAACACCATATATTTT.

The chain carries TRBV15 and TRBJ1-2; no definite D call. V shed 10 bases and J shed 5 bases, with 14 bases lying between them. The CDR3 is 12 residues long. Germline-derived CDR1 and CDR2 are LNHNV and YYDKDF (reference sequence). This chain's CDR3 is CASRKSVYGYTF. The CDR3 nucleotides read TGTGCCAGCAGAAAGAGCGTTTATGGCTACACCTTC.